These T cell receptor beta chains were read from a single sample in a study of shared clonotypes between healthy human individuals. Sequenced by immunoSEQ multiplex PCR; TCRdb stores in-frame clones only, minus some. The sample comprises about 1.5 million clones, around 98% of which are singletons, and around 0.45% rests with the top ten. Sequencing input: naive CD4+ T cells sorted from blood. The origin of the receptors is a man aged 25-40 years in good health. CDR3s leave out the opening cysteine and the closing phenylalanine or tryptophan. Fields, in order: clone size, V gene, J gene, CDR3 protein. The size field is filled for only some rows; it gives once, few, many or a size class.

>NA|TRBV14|TRBJ2-3
ASSLFRDTQY
>NA|TRBV9|TRBJ2-3
ASKPTSENTDTQY
>NA|TRBV4-1|TRBJ2-3
ASSQEGGGFSTDTQY
>NA|TRBV5-6|TRBJ2-5
ASSSASGGGETQY
>NA|TRBV6-5|TRBJ1-5
ASSYGVGSNQPQH
>NA|TRBV7-2|TRBJ2-1
ASSLGSGWVSEQF
>NA|TRBV6-1|TRBJ1-5
ASSEGRGSQPQH
>NA|TRBV6-5|TRBJ2-4
ASSQRSPKNIQY
>once|TRBV5-1|TRBJ2-5
ASSLAPSGTEETQY
>NA|TRBV5-1|TRBJ2-1
ASSLTGGTHNEQF
>NA|TRBV6-5|TRBJ1-2
ASSQTGFGYT
>once|TRBV29-1|TRBJ1-2
SVLTEEGYT
>NA|TRBV5-4|TRBJ2-7
ASSLRTRPYEQY
>NA|TRBV5-4|TRBJ1-4
ASSFGRYRTNEKLF
>NA|TRBV5-4|TRBJ1-1
ASSFRSTMNTEAF
>NA|TRBV2|TRBJ2-5
ASSGLSQGPRTNTQETQY
>NA|TRBV28|TRBJ2-7
ASSLSGGRAEQY
>NA|TRBV28|TRBJ2-1
ASPPITGGPHEQF
>NA|TRBV7-2|TRBJ1-5
ASSVGQLDQPQH
>once|TRBV18|TRBJ1-1
ASSPPDSPRGTEAF
>NA|TRBV9|TRBJ2-2
ASSVLAGVPGELF
>NA|TRBV10-3|TRBJ2-7
AISRTSETTYEQY
>NA|TRBV2|TRBJ1-4
ASSYLGYATNEKLF
>NA|TRBV7-8|TRBJ2-2
ASSLGGRGNTGELF
>NA|TRBV19|TRBJ2-1
ASSIIGEQF
>NA|TRBV27|TRBJ2-3
ASTKPGTDTQY
>NA|TRBV7-9|TRBJ2-7
ASSLAQGTSGRSSEQY
>NA|TRBV6-1|TRBJ2-7
ASSDQVNYEQY
>NA|TRBV7-9|TRBJ1-1
ASSFRPEMNTEAF
>NA|TRBV11-2|TRBJ2-5
ASSFRETQY
>NA|TRBV10-3|TRBJ2-3
ANALGLAATDTQY
>NA|TRBV10-3|TRBJ2-7
AISGSRLAGASSYEQY
>NA|TRBV7-9|TRBJ1-1
ASSLGDRPNTEAF
>NA|TRBV11-2|TRBJ2-1
ASSSRLAGGPEQF
>NA|TRBV5-1|TRBJ2-1
ASSLAGTSGGYYNEQF
>NA|TRBV9|TRBJ2-1
ASSVYGFNEQF
>NA|TRBV15|TRBJ2-7
ATSRDTGTFSYEQY
>NA|TRBV2|TRBJ1-5
ASSMDRDQPQH
>NA|TRBV5-1|TRBJ1-2
ASSHRDYGYT
>NA|TRBV5-6|TRBJ2-7
ASSLPSGATTYEQY
>NA|TRBV5-1|TRBJ1-2
ASSWDRSSYGYT
>NA|TRBV5-1|TRBJ2-2
ATKTSGNTGELF
>once|TRBV5-4|TRBJ2-1
ASSPQGYNEQF
>once|TRBV9|TRBJ1-1
ASTKTGSTEAF
>NA|TRBV2|TRBJ1-1
ASSRQVVNTEAF
>NA|TRBV28|TRBJ2-7
ASTTGEGYYEQY
>few|TRBV2|TRBJ1-5
ASSLSENQPQH
>NA|TRBV5-1|TRBJ2-1
ASSLVLRTAKNEQF
>NA|TRBV19|TRBJ1-5
ASSIHQGDPSNQPQH
>NA|TRBV10-1|TRBJ2-3
ASSLSGTDTQY
>NA|TRBV29-1|TRBJ2-1
SVATRYPIKGEQF